Each of the 20 T cell receptor beta chains below was sequenced from the same sample in a study of sequential checkpoint blockade in melanoma. As for treatment: randomized to nivolumab then ipilimumab (arm A) or the reverse (arm B). Produced via immunoSEQ multiplex PCR; TCRdb's table is partial and in-frame only. The data show approximately 2,400 clones, less than 30% seen once. The sample consisted of tumor tissue (inferred from file names), taken from a patient given nivolumab and ipilimumab in sequence. Source of these receptors: a human donor with melanoma.

CDR3 in DNA: TGTGCCAGCAGCCAGCCTAGCGGGGGGTCCGGCGGGGAGCTGTTTTTT. The encoded protein is CASSQPSGGSGGELFF. The chain has TRBV11-3 and TRBJ2-2, with 11 bases that match TRBD2. CDR3 length equals 16 residues. Germline CDR1 SGHNT, CDR2 YENEEA. The trim removed 5 bases at V and 7 bases at J, leaving 9 bases unmatched.

In its sample, this clone was seen a few times. V is TRBV11-3 and J is TRBJ2-5, with 8 positions matching TRBD2. The CDR3 has 14 residues. After removal of 5 bases from V and 4 bases from J, the junction contained 6 bases not matched to a gene. Per germline, CDR1 SGHNT and CDR2 YENEEA. The CDR3: CASSGWTSPETQYF. The CDR3 coding sequence is TGTGCCAGCAGCGGCTGGACTAGCCCAGAGACCCAGTACTTC.

The rearrangement links TRBV6-8 to TRBJ2-7; 7 bases agree with TRBD2. The J segment lost 1 base and the V segment lost 7 bases, leaving 4 bases of the junction unmatched. CDR3 size: 13 residues. Germline V gene sequence: CDR1 MNHGY, CDR2 SAAAGT. The CDR3 DNA reads as TGTGCCAGCAACACCGGGGGGTCCTACGAGCAGTACTTC. It codes for CASNTGGSYEQYF.

The chain employs TRBV15 and TRBJ2-3; 7 bases are a match to TRBD2. The V segment lost 3 bases and the J segment 0 bases; nucleotides outside the gene matches: 0. Germline loops: CDR1 LNHNV, CDR2 YYDKDF (reference sequence). The CDR3 is 14 residues long. For the CDR3, the DNA is TGTGCCACCAGCAGGGGGGGGAGCACAGATACGCAGTATTTT. Translating gives CATSRGGSTDTQYF.

The V call is TRBV19, the J call TRBJ2-3, with D perhaps given as TRBD1 or TRBD2 (7 bases each). The V gene's germline CDR1 is LNHDA and CDR2 SQIVND (reference sequence). V was pared by 5 bases and J by 1 base, with 16 bases between. This CDR3 contains 16 residues. CDR3 in DNA: TGTGCCAGTAGTCTAATCTCAGGGGGGGGCACAGATACGCAGTATTTT. It codes for CASSLISGGGTDTQYF.

The sample holds a few counts of this clone. V and J are TRBV18 and TRBJ2-7, with D possibly TRBD1 on 5 matching bases. Per germline, CDR1 KGHSH and CDR2 LQKENI. The V and J ends lost 6 bases and 2 bases respectively, with 17 bases between them. CDR3 size: 15 residues. DNA of the CDR3: TGTGCCAGCTCCCCGGCCCAGGGTGGACCCTACGAGCAGTACTTC. Translating gives CASSPAQGGPYEQYF. Variable domain in full (rest from reference TRBV18 and TRBJ2-7): NAGVMQNPRHLVRRRGQEARLRCSPMKGHSHVYWYRQLPEEGLKFMVYLQKENIIDESGMPKERFSAEFPKEGPSILRIQQVVRGDSAAYFCASSPAQGGPYEQYFGPGTRLTVT.

In this sample, this clone is medium-sized. The chain uses TRBV11-3 and TRBJ1-1; D ambiguous. V gave up 3 bases and J gave up 1 base, with 12 bases separating them. The germline gives CDR1 SGHNT, CDR2 YENEEA. This CDR3 contains 15 residues. The CDR3 coding sequence is TGTGCCAGCAGCTTGTGGGAGTCCAGGAACACTGAAGCTTTCTTT. This sequence encodes CASSLWESRNTEAFF.

The chain joins TRBV1 to TRBJ2-3; TRBD2, the table's D call, lacks a check against the DNA. TRBV1 is flagged as a pseudogene. The CDR3 is 17 residues long. CDR3 loop: CASSQDLLAGVVDTQYF. CDR3 coding DNA: TGCGCCAGCAGCCAAGATCTTCTAGCGGGGGTCGTAGATACGCAGTATTTT.

The rearrangement links TRBV28 to TRBJ2-2; maybe TRBD1 (5 bases). The CDR3 is 15 residues long. The V gene's germline CDR1 is MDHEN and CDR2 SYDVKM. V dropped 7 bases and J dropped 4 bases, with 16 bases sitting between them. This CDR3 reads CASIRWQGSTGELFF. CDR3 DNA sequence: TGTGCCAGCATCCGGTGGCAGGGTAGCACCGGGGAGCTGTTTTTT.

In this sample, this clone turned up once. CDR3 protein: CATDTSNTEAFF. In nucleotides, the CDR3 is TGTGCCACCGACACATCGAACACTGAAGCTTTCTTT. The rearrangement links TRBV28 to TRBJ1-1; D unclear. CDR1 MDHEN and CDR2 SYDVKM come from the germline V gene. There are 12 residues in the CDR3. V shed 10 bases and J shed 1 base, with 10 bases lying between them.

This chain joins TRBV10-3 and TRBJ1-5; TRBD1 aligns across 9 bases. With 6 bases clipped from V and 11 bases from J, the junction kept 11 bases outside the gene matches. Germline V gene lookup returns CDR1 ENHRY and CDR2 SYGVKD. This CDR3 comprises 14 residues. CDR3 nucleotides: TGTGCCATCAGGAATCTACAGGGGGCAAACGCCCAGCATTTT. Protein sequence: CAIRNLQGANAQHF.

The chain uses TRBV11-3 and TRBJ2-7; D gene unclear. The germline V gene has CDR1 SGHNT and CDR2 YENEEA. V lost 3 bases, J lost 3 bases, and 24 bases lay in between. This CDR3 is built from 18 residues. In nucleotides, the CDR3 is TGTGCCAGCAGCTTGAGGACGGGTCAGGTTGGAAAATACTACGAGCAGTACTTC. As protein: CASSLRTGQVGKYYEQYF. The whole variable domain, filled in from reference TRBV11-3 and TRBJ2-7, reads EAGVVQSPRYKIIEKKQPVAFWCNPISGHNTLYWYLQNLGQGPELLIRYENEEAVDDSQLPKDRFSAERLKGVDSTLKIQPAELGDSAVYLCASSLRTGQVGKYYEQYFGPGTRLTVT.

This chain connects TRBV6-8 to TRBJ2-3; D remains unclear. Germline CDR1 reads MNHGY; CDR2 reads SAAAGT. This CDR3 contains 15 residues. The V and J ends lost 0 bases and 8 bases respectively, with 15 bases between them. CDR3 in amino acids: CASSYSSQPPGTQYF. The CDR3 bases are TGTGCCAGCAGTTACTCGAGCCAACCCCCGGGTACGCAGTATTTT.

This clone has a handful of counts. The chain carries TRBV11-3 and TRBJ1-1, with 7 bases lining up with TRBD1. Germline CDR1 reads SGHNT; CDR2 reads YENEEA. The junction had 10 bases not matched to a gene; V was cut back by 4 bases and J by 5 bases. The CDR3 has 15 amino acids. The CDR3 loop is CASSSPTGKDTEAFF. The CDR3 bases are TGTGCCAGCAGCTCCCCGACAGGGAAGGATACTGAAGCTTTCTTT.

This clone has only a few counts. The rearrangement uses TRBV28 and TRBJ1-4, with a weak D call TRBD1 (6 bases). CDR3 length: 19 amino acids. Germline V gene sequence: CDR1 MDHEN, CDR2 SYDVKM. V gave up 4 bases and J gave up 3 bases, with 24 bases separating them. CDR3 protein: CASSSIIRTELTPNEKLFF. CDR3 coding DNA: TGTGCCAGCAGTTCTATAATTAGGACAGAACTTACCCCTAATGAAAAACTGTTTTTT.

V usage is TRBV19 and J usage is TRBJ1-5; D gene uncertain. CDR1 and CDR2 from the germline V gene are LNHDA and SQIVND (reference sequence). Trimming pared 3 bases from V and 7 bases from J, leaving 13 bases between. This CDR3 has 14 amino acids. CDR3 coding DNA: TGTGCCAGTAGTATGGTTATGGGAGGGCAGCCCCAGCATTTT. This codes for CASSMVMGGQPQHF.

The genes are TRBV6-8 and TRBJ2-2, with TRBD1 matching 10 bases. Unmatched junction bases numbered 6, after V lost 7 bases and J lost 4 bases. Germline values: CDR1 MNHGY, CDR2 SAAAGT. This CDR3 is 15 amino acids long. The CDR3 spells CASKIGTGVTGELFF. CDR3 nucleotides: TGTGCCAGCAAGATCGGGACAGGGGTCACCGGGGAGCTGTTTTTT.

The chain links TRBV10-2 to TRBJ2-1; perhaps TRBD2 as D (7 bases). V shed 6 bases and J shed 9 bases, with 12 bases lying between them. The CDR3 is made up of 12 amino acids. The germline CDR1 and CDR2 sequences are WSHSY and SAAADI. For the CDR3, the DNA is TGCGCCAGCAGGCCCGGGGGGCCTGAGCAGTTCTTC. It encodes CASRPGGPEQFF.

This clone has only a few counts. This sequence joins TRBV6-8 and TRBJ1-1; D might be TRBD1 (6 bases). Trimming left V 5 bases short and J 3 bases short, with 13 bases between. This CDR3 spans 14 amino acids. CDR1 is MNHGY and CDR2 is SAAAGT in the germline V gene. In DNA, the CDR3 is TGTGCCAGCAGTACCGGGGGGGGCGACACTGAAGCTTTCTTT. Translation gives CASSTGGGDTEAFF.

This clone was counted between two and nine times. The chain recombines TRBV30 with TRBJ1-1; a weak D match, TRBD1 (5 bases). V was trimmed by 4 bases and J by 3 bases, leaving 21 bases between them. CDR3 length: 16 amino acids. CDR1 is GTSNPN, CDR2 SVGIG, per germline (reference sequence). Here the CDR3 reads CAWKTGSAWDDTEAFF. The CDR3 DNA reads TGTGCCTGGAAAACAGGCTCCGCTTGGGATGACACTGAAGCTTTCTTT.